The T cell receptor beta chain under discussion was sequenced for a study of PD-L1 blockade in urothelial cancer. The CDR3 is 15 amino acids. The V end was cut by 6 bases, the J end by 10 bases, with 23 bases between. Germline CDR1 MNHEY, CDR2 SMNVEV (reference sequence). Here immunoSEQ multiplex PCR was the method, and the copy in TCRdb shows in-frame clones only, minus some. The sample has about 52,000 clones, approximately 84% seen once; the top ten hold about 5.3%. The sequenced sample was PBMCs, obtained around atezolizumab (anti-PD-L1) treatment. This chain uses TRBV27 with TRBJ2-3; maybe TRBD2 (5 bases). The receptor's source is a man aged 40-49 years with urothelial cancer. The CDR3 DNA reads TGTGCCAGCAGCGTTAGAGCTAGCAAGACAATGCCGCAGTATTTT. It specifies CASSVRASKTMPQYF.